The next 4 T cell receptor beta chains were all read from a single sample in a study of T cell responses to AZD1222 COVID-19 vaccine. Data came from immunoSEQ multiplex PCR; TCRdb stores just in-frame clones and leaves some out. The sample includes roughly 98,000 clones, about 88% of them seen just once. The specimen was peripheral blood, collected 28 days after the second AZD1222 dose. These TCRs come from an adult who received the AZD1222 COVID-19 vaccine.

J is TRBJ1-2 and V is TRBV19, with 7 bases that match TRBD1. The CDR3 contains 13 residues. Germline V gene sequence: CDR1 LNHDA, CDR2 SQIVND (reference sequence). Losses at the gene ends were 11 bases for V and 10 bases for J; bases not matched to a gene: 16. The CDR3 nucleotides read TGTGCCTCCTCCCCTTTCGGGACAGCGCCCTACACCTTC. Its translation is CASSPFGTAPYTF.

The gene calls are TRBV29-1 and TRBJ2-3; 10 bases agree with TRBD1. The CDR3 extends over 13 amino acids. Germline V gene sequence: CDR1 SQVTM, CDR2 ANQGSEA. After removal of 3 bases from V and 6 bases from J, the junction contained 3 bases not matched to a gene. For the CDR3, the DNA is TGCAGCGTTGACGACAGGGGGCGTGATACGCAGTATTTT. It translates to CSVDDRGRDTQYF.

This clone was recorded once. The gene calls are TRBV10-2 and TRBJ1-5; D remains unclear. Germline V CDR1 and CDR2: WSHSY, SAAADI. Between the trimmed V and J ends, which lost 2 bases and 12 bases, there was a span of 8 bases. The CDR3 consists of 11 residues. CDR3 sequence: CASSEVGLQHF. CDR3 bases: TGCGCCAGCAGTGAGGTTGGGCTCCAGCATTTT.

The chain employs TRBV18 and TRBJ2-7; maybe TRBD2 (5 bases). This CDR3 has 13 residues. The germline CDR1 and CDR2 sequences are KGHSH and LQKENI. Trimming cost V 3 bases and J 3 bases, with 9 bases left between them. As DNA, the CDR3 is TGTGCCAGCTCACCTCCCCGGGGCTACGAGCAGTACTTC. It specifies CASSPPRGYEQYF.